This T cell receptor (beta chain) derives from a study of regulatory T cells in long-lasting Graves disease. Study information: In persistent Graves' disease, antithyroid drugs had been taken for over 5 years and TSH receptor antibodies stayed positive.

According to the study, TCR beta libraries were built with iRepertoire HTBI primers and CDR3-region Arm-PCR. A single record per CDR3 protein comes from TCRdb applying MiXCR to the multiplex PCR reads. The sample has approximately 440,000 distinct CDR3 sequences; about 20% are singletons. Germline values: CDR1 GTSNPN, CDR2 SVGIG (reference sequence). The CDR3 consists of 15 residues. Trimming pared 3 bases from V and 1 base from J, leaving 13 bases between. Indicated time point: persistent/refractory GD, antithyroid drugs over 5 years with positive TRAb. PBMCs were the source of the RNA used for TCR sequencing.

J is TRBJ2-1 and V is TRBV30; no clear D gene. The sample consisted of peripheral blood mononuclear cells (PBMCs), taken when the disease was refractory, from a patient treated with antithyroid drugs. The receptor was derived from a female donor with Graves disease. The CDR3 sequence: CAWRQKSTSYNEQFF. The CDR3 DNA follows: TGTGCCTGGAGGCAAAAATCAACGTCCTACAATGAGCAGTTCTTC.